This TCR beta chain is from a study of PD-L1 blockade in urothelial cancer. Specified time point: pretreatment peripheral blood. TCRdb's table, derived via immunoSEQ multiplex PCR, lists solely in-frame clones and lacks some. The sample has about 50,000 clones; approximately 81% are singletons. Study-level findings and limits: Tumor-linked clones in blood grew more by 3 weeks in durable-benefit patients.

The germline V and J ends were trimmed by 3 bases and 0 bases, with 10 bases remaining between them. Germline CDR1 and CDR2: SGHTA and FQGTGA. This CDR3 contains 15 residues. A remark on this clone: What it binds is unknown.

V is TRBV7-3 and J is TRBJ2-3, with a possible D match to TRBD2 (6 bases). The sequenced sample was PBMCs, obtained around atezolizumab (anti-PD-L1) treatment. The TCR comes from a man between 65 and 80 years old with urothelial cancer. In DNA form, the CDR3 reads TGTGCCAGCAGCTTTGGGACTCTTAGCACAGATACGCAGTATTTT. This translates into CASSFGTLSTDTQYF.